The text below deals with one T cell receptor (beta chain). The entry originates in a study of T cell changes during pregnancy in multiple sclerosis. The repertoire was sequenced with immunoSEQ multiplex PCR; TCRdb's copy has only in-frame clones and lacks some. The table shows about 59,000 clones, with around 93% occurring only once. V was clipped by 8 bases and J by 9 bases, with 11 bases between them. The length of the CDR3 is 11 residues. Germline loops: CDR1 ENHRY, CDR2 SYGVKD. Specimen: CD4+ T cells from peripheral blood mononuclear cells, collected before pregnancy. The receptor was isolated from a female donor with multiple sclerosis, enrolled in a pregnancy study. The rearrangement links TRBV10-3 to TRBJ2-1; no clear D gene. The CDR3: CAIQEESEQFF. The CDR3 DNA sequence: TGTGCCATCCAAGAGGAGAGTGAGCAGTTCTTC.